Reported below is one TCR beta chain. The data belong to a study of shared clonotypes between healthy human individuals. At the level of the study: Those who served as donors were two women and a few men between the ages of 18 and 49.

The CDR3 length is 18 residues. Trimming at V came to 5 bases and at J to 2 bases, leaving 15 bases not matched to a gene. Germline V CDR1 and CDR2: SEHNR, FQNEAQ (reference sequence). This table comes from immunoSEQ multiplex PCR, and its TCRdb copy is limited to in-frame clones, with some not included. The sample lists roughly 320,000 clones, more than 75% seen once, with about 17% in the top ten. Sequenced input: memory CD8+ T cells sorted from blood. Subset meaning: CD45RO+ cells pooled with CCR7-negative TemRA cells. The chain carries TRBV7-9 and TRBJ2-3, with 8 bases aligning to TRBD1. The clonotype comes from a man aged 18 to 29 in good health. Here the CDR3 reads CASSTTGATPRDTDTQYF. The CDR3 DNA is TGTGCCAGCAGCACGACAGGGGCTACCCCACGGGACACAGATACGCAGTATTTT.